This T cell receptor beta chain comes out of a study of beta chain features in type 1 diabetes. Across the whole study: Patients did not differ from healthy donors in age, gender or cell yield. Overall study results and limits: Individuals with type 1 diabetes displayed fewer insertions and more deletions at VDJ junctions. A cDNA-based sequencing approach could over-represent cells with high TCR expression. A moderate, significant TCRB CDR3 shortening appeared in type 1 diabetes across four CD4+ subsets.

Every participating donor gave one draw, a heparinised blood sample averaging about 120 mL. With respect to this clone: What it recognizes is unknown.

TCRB transcripts that were expressed got sequenced, as all of the isolated RNA had been reverse transcribed. Some clones are missing from TCRdb's copy, which holds only in-frame ones; the method was immunoSEQ multiplex PCR. The sample holds 200,000 to 300,000 clones, about a fifth seen once. The germline V gene has CDR1 MDHEN and CDR2 SYDVKM. The CDR3 consists of 16 residues. V dropped 4 bases and J dropped 11 bases, with 25 bases sitting between them. V and J are TRBV28 and TRBJ2-3, with a possible D match to TRBD2 (6 bases). Specimen: naive CD4+ T cells from blood. The sequence came from a woman in her 40s with type 1 diabetes. The CDR3 DNA reads as TGTGCCAGCAGTTATCGCGTGGGACTCCTCTCGCGACAGCAGTATTTT. Amino acids: CASSYRVGLLSRQQYF.